One sample yielded the 28 T cell receptor beta chains listed below, sequenced in a study of shared clonotypes between healthy human individuals (dated by TCRdb to 2018 to 2020). The method behind the library was the immunoSEQ multiplex PCR assay. The table comes from immuneACCESS by way of TCRdb, which keeps in-frame sequences with V and J called. Part of the clones is missing from these tables; in studies checked, under half for an unresolved V gene and the rest for unknown reasons. The sample contains under 1,900,000 clones, about 98.5% of them found a single time. Of the sample, about 0.4% is held by the ten largest clones. Sample: naive CD4+ T cells sorted from blood. The cell subset or site label of this sample denotes: CD45RA+ positively selected. Receptors were obtained from a man aged 30 to 39 in good health.

In its sample, this clone was seen once. J is TRBJ2-1 and V is TRBV10-3; D is perhaps TRBD2 (5 bases). Germline CDR1 reads ENHRY; CDR2 reads SYGVKD. Trimming shortened V by 10 bases and J by 5 bases, and 18 bases separated the two germline ends. This CDR3 comprises 14 residues. The CDR3 reads CATGFGYGDNEQFF. The CDR3 nucleotides read TGTGCCACGGGGTTTGGCTATGGAGACAATGAGCAGTTCTTC.

V gene TRBV2 combines with J gene TRBJ2-7; a possible D gene is TRBD2 (6 bases). CDR3 length equals 12 residues. The germline CDR1 and CDR2 sequences are SNHLY and FYNNEI. V lost 6 bases to trimming and J lost 6 bases, with 12 bases between them. In DNA, the CDR3 is TGTGCCAGCAGGGAGGGGACGCGCGAGCAGTACTTC. This sequence encodes CASREGTREQYF.

V gene TRBV11-1 combines with J gene TRBJ2-7; D ambiguous. Trimming shortened V by 5 bases and J by 3 bases, and 11 bases separated the two germline ends. CDR1 and CDR2 (germline): SGHAT, FQDESV (reference sequence). The CDR3 runs 13 residues. CDR3 DNA sequence: TGTGCCAGCAGCCCGCGACACCTCTACGAGCAGTACTTC. Amino acids: CASSPRHLYEQYF. Supplemented by reference TRBV11-1 and TRBJ2-7, the full variable domain reads EAEVAQSPRYKITEKSQAVAFWCDPISGHATLYWYRQILGQGPELLVQFQDESVVDDSQLPKDRFSAERLKGVDSTLKIQPAELGDSAMYLCASSPRHLYEQYFGPGTRLTVT.

The J gene is TRBJ2-7, the V gene TRBV4-1; 9 positions agree with TRBD1. CDR3 size: 15 residues. The trim removed 4 bases at V and 0 bases at J, leaving 4 bases unmatched. Germline CDR1 MGHRA, CDR2 YSYEKL. Here the CDR3 DNA reads TGCGCCAGCAGCCCGGGACAGGGTATCTCCTACGAGCAGTACTTC. It is translated as CASSPGQGISYEQYF.

Turning to this clone: In the same sample, other DNA sequences code for this CDR3. The chain employs TRBV10-3 and TRBJ2-1; 7 bases are a match to TRBD2. Germline lookup yields CDR1 ENHRY and CDR2 SYGVKD. This CDR3 comprises 15 residues. The V and J ends lost 5 bases and 6 bases, in that order; junction bases with no gene match: 10. For the CDR3, the DNA is TGTGCCATCAGTTTAGCGGGCGCCCCTGGCAATGAGCAGTTCTTC. Translation: CAISLAGAPGNEQFF.

The chain links TRBV11-2 to TRBJ2-7; 9 bases align to TRBD1. The germline CDR1 and CDR2 sequences are SGHAT and FQNNGV. The CDR3 spans 17 residues. V shed 3 bases, J shed 2 bases, and the junction held 11 bases outside the gene matches. CDR3 sequence: CASSLTTGTGTTYEQYF. The CDR3 nucleotides read TGTGCCAGCAGCTTGACGACAGGGACAGGGACAACCTACGAGCAGTACTTC.

The rearrangement uses TRBV9 and TRBJ2-7, with 7 nucleotides matching TRBD1. Trimming at V came to 2 bases and at J to 0 bases, leaving 2 bases not matched to a gene. The CDR3 consists of 14 residues. Germline CDR1 reads SGDLS; CDR2 reads YYNGEE. The CDR3 protein is CASSVTGYSYEQYF. The CDR3 DNA sequence: TGTGCCAGCAGCGTGACAGGGTACTCCTACGAGCAGTACTTC.

This rearrangement joins TRBV18 to TRBJ2-5; the D is unclear. The V end lost 1 base, the J end lost 5 bases, and 8 bases lay between the germline ends. The CDR3 is 13 amino acids. Germline values: CDR1 KGHSH, CDR2 LQKENI. The chain's CDR3 is CASSPLGTETQYF. The CDR3, as DNA: TGTGCCAGCTCACCACTGGGTACGGAGACCCAGTACTTC.

The chain combines TRBV27 with TRBJ2-3, with D tentatively TRBD2 (5 bases). The CDR3 is 13 amino acids. Germline values: CDR1 MNHEY, CDR2 SMNVEV (reference sequence). Trimming left V 2 bases short and J 8 bases short, with 11 bases between. The CDR3 is CASSLLAHGTQYF. CDR3 DNA sequence: TGTGCCAGCAGTTTACTAGCTCACGGTACGCAGTATTTT.

The rearrangement joins TRBV7-2 to TRBJ1-4; TRBD1 is a possible D gene (6 bases). Trimming took 1 base from V and 9 from J, leaving 15 bases between them. Germline V lookup: CDR1 SGHTA, CDR2 FQGNSA. The CDR3 is 15 amino acids. The CDR3 DNA is TGTGCCAGCAGCTTAGTACCTACAGGGTCGCAAAAACTGTTTTTT. It yields the protein CASSLVPTGSQKLFF.

This chain connects TRBV5-1 to TRBJ1-4; the D is unclear. The length of the CDR3 is 19 residues. The germline CDR1 and CDR2 sequences are SGHRS and YFSETQ. Between the trimmed V and J ends, which lost 4 bases and 0 bases, there was a span of 22 bases. CDR3 amino acids: CASSHLPRTGVATNEKLFF. CDR3 nucleotide sequence: TGCGCCAGCAGCCACCTACCCAGGACCGGGGTGGCAACTAATGAAAAACTGTTTTTT.

The gene calls are TRBV5-6 and TRBJ2-2, with D hard to call. Per germline, CDR1 SGHDT and CDR2 YYEEEE. The CDR3 has 15 amino acids. Trimming took off 3 bases at V and 5 bases at J, with 14 bases between the two ends. CDR3 protein: CASSSVGPKTGELFF. The DNA for the CDR3 is TGTGCCAGCAGCTCCGTTGGGCCCAAAACCGGGGAGCTGTTTTTT.

The V and J genes are TRBV11-2 and TRBJ2-5; the D is unclear. Germline loops: CDR1 SGHAT, CDR2 FQNNGV. The ends were cut back, 5 bases at V and 1 base at J, with 8 bases in the middle. This CDR3 comprises 13 residues. CDR3 amino acids: CASSSYPQETQYF. The CDR3 nucleotides read TGTGCCAGCAGCAGCTACCCCCAAGAGACCCAGTACTTC.

The V gene is TRBV9, the J gene TRBJ2-3; no clear D. There are 14 residues in the CDR3. From germline, CDR1 is SGDLS and CDR2 YYNGEE. V was cut by 0 bases and J by 2 bases, with 7 bases left in between. For the CDR3, the DNA is TGTGCCAGCAGCGTAGTGGACCTCACAGATACGCAGTATTTT. It yields the protein CASSVVDLTDTQYF.

To note about this clone: This CDR3 is also generated by other DNA sequences in the sample. J is TRBJ1-5 and V is TRBV28; D is uncertain. The CDR3 has 11 residues. Between the trimmed V and J ends, which lost 3 bases and 6 bases, there was a span of 3 bases. The germline gives CDR1 MDHEN, CDR2 SYDVKM. The CDR3 reads CASSFSQPQHF. In nucleotides, the CDR3 is TGTGCCAGCAGTTTTAGTCAGCCCCAGCATTTT.

The chain links TRBV4-1 to TRBJ2-7, with TRBD2 matching 14 bases. Germline V gene sequence: CDR1 MGHRA, CDR2 YSYEKL. V was pared by 4 bases and J by 0 bases, with 14 bases of the junction left unmatched. This CDR3 spans 20 amino acids. CDR3 sequence (DNA): TGCGCCAGCAGCCGGAGTGAGGGGACTAGCGGGAGCGCCTACTCCTACGAGCAGTACTTC. Translated, it gives CASSRSEGTSGSAYSYEQYF.

J is TRBJ1-3 and V is TRBV18, with TRBD1 identical over 7 bases. V lost 4 bases to trimming and J lost 0 bases; unmatched junction nucleotides: 6. Germline values: CDR1 KGHSH, CDR2 LQKENI. The CDR3 consists of 16 residues. In DNA form, the CDR3 reads TGTGCCAGCTCACGAAGCAGGGGGTTCTCTGGAAACACCATATATTTT. Encoded protein: CASSRSRGFSGNTIYF.

The chain uses TRBV7-3 and TRBJ2-3, with D possibly being TRBD2 (5 bases). Germline CDR1 SGHTA, CDR2 FQGTGA. The V end was cut by 1 base, the J end by 4 bases, with 9 bases between. There are 14 residues in the CDR3. In nucleotides, the CDR3 is TGTGCCAGCAGCTTAAGGGAGAGCGCAGATACGCAGTATTTT. Its protein product is CASSLRESADTQYF.

This clone was detected once. The V and J genes are TRBV5-1 and TRBJ1-1; 7 bases fit TRBD1. Germline V CDR1 and CDR2: SGHRS, YFSETQ. The CDR3 spans 16 residues. V shed 0 bases and J 3 bases; nucleotides not matched to a gene: 8. DNA for the CDR3: TGCGCCAGCAGCTTGGCCCCAGGGGGGATGGACACTGAAGCTTTCTTT. Translated, it gives CASSLAPGGMDTEAFF.

This sequence joins TRBV11-3 and TRBJ1-1; maybe TRBD1 (5 bases). CDR3 length: 13 amino acids. CDR1 and CDR2 from the germline V gene are SGHNT and YENEEA. Between the trimmed V and J ends, which lost 5 bases and 5 bases, there was a span of 12 bases. The CDR3 is CASSLREGTEAFF. The CDR3 DNA is TGTGCCAGCAGCCTAAGGGAGGGGACTGAAGCTTTCTTT.

This clone was counted once. This sequence joins TRBV7-8 and TRBJ2-5; TRBD2 agrees at 9 bases. J was trimmed by 5 bases and V by 3 bases; bases with no gene match: 7. This CDR3 is built from 15 residues. The germline V gene encodes CDR1 SGHVS and CDR2 FQNEAQ. DNA of the CDR3: TGTGCCAGCAGCTTTCCGGGACTAGCCGTGGAGACCCAGTACTTC. This gives the protein CASSFPGLAVETQYF.

This chain connects TRBV6-5 to TRBJ2-7; unclear D gene. From germline, CDR1 is MNHEY and CDR2 SVGAGI. The CDR3 contains 14 residues. V shed 3 bases and J shed 3 bases, with 12 bases lying between them. The CDR3, as DNA: TGTGCCAGCAGTTATGGTAAGATTAACTACGAGCAGTACTTC. This sequence encodes CASSYGKINYEQYF.

The genes are TRBV5-6 and TRBJ2-7; TRBD1 matches 8 bases. The CDR3 consists of 14 residues. Germline V gives CDR1 SGHDT, CDR2 YYEEEE. Losses at the gene ends were 5 bases for V and 4 bases for J; bases not matched to a gene: 8. The CDR3 DNA reads TGTGCCAGCAGGCAGACAGGGGCTGGGTACGAGCAGTACTTC. Residues: CASRQTGAGYEQYF.

This chain uses TRBV5-1 with TRBJ2-4; 10 bases agree with TRBD2. This CDR3 spans 17 amino acids. Per germline, CDR1 SGHRS and CDR2 YFSETQ. Trimming at V came to 3 bases and at J to 7 bases, leaving 13 bases not matched to a gene. CDR3 nucleotides: TGCGCCAGCAGCTCATACGGCTCTAGCGGGAGTAGGAACATTCAGTACTTC. It translates to CASSSYGSSGSRNIQYF.

In its sample, this clone was seen once. The chain links TRBV18 to TRBJ2-2; D not resolved. The germline V gene encodes CDR1 KGHSH and CDR2 LQKENI. Between the trimmed V and J ends, which lost 2 bases and 2 bases, there was a span of 15 bases. The CDR3 contains 17 residues. The CDR3 reads CASSPGIGQTNTGELFF. In DNA, the CDR3 is TGTGCCAGCTCACCAGGGATTGGGCAGACCAACACCGGGGAGCTGTTTTTT. The complete variable domain, with remaining parts taken from reference TRBV18 and TRBJ2-2, reads NAGVMQNPRHLVRRRGQEARLRCSPMKGHSHVYWYRQLPEEGLKFMVYLQKENIIDESGMPKERFSAEFPKEGPSILRIQQVVRGDSAAYFCASSPGIGQTNTGELFFGEGSRLTVL.

This clone was picked up one time. The chain is built from TRBV9 and TRBJ1-2, with 7 bases identical to TRBD1. Germline assignment: CDR1 SGDLS and CDR2 YYNGEE. V was pared by 2 bases and J by 3 bases, with 1 base of the junction left unmatched. The CDR3 is 13 amino acids. CDR3 sequence: CASSVDRDYGYTF. In DNA, the CDR3 is TGTGCCAGCAGCGTCGACAGGGACTATGGCTACACCTTC.

V and J are TRBV10-3 and TRBJ2-5; possible D gene TRBD1, 5 bases. Germline-derived CDR1 and CDR2 are ENHRY and SYGVKD. The V end was cut by 6 bases, the J end by 3 bases, with 14 bases between. This CDR3 spans 14 amino acids. Here the CDR3 DNA reads TGTGCCATCAGGGTGGGGCAGACGGAAGAGACCCAGTACTTC. Protein product: CAIRVGQTEETQYF.

The rearrangement uses TRBV9 and TRBJ2-1; D uncertain. The CDR3 has 14 residues. The V and J ends lost 0 bases and 4 bases respectively, with 8 bases between them. CDR1 is SGDLS and CDR2 is YYNGEE in the germline V gene. CDR3: CASSVVSVYNEQFF. The DNA of the CDR3 is TGTGCCAGCAGCGTAGTGTCGGTGTACAATGAGCAGTTCTTC.